One and the same sample provided the 6 T cell receptor beta chains below, sequenced in a study of response to subunit inactivated influenza vaccine. TCRdb itself ran the RT-PCR reads through MiXCR, one entry per CDR3 protein. Among a few hundred thousand distinct CDR3 sequences listed, 14% were seen once. Source: PBMCs from blood, taken less than 13 days after vaccination. Source of these receptors: a man in his fifties or sixties who received an inactivated influenza vaccine.

This clonotype appeared many times. V is TRBV15 and J is TRBJ1-6; no reliable D call. The CDR3 is made up of 15 amino acids. Trimming left V 0 bases short and J 7 bases short, with 10 bases between. Germline V lookup: CDR1 LNHNV, CDR2 YYDKDF (reference sequence). The CDR3 DNA follows: TGTGCCACCAGCAGAGATCGGCACACAAATTCACCCCTCCACTTT. It is translated as CATSRDRHTNSPLHF.

This clonotype has just a few counts. The rearrangement joins TRBV12-3 or TRBV12-4 to TRBJ2-5, with TRBD2 identical over 12 bases. The V segment lost 2 bases and the J segment 5 bases; nucleotides outside the gene matches: 6. The CDR3 extends over 16 amino acids. The CDR3 sequence: CASSLMTSGGWETQYF. In DNA, the CDR3 is TGTGCCAGCAGTTTAATGACTAGCGGGGGCTGGGAGACCCAGTACTTC.

This clonotype occurred a few times. The rearrangement joins TRBV12-3 or TRBV12-4 to TRBJ1-1; possible D gene TRBD1, 6 bases. This CDR3 has 14 residues. V lost 7 bases to trimming and J lost 4 bases, with 16 bases between them. The CDR3 region has the DNA TGTGCCAGCACCCTGGAGCGGGGGCTCACTGAAGCTTTCTTT. Translation gives CASTLERGLTEAFF.

This clonotype occurred many times. The V gene is TRBV10-3, the J gene TRBJ2-2, with a weak D call TRBD1 (5 bases). There are 15 residues in the CDR3. Trimming cost V 2 bases and J 2 bases, with 9 bases left between them. Germline CDR1 is ENHRY and CDR2 is SYGVKD. CDR3 sequence (DNA): TGTGCCATCAGTGAGGGACGGACAAACACCGGGGAGCTGTTTTTT. This gives the protein CAISEGRTNTGELFF.

This chain uses TRBV27 with TRBJ2-7, with 10 bases identical to TRBD1. The CDR3 contains 13 residues. CDR1 MNHEY and CDR2 SMNVEV come from the germline V gene (reference sequence). V shed 3 bases, J shed 5 bases, and the junction held 1 base outside the gene matches. CDR3 sequence reads: CASSFGTGDEQYF. The DNA of the CDR3 is TGTGCCAGCAGTTTTGGGACAGGGGACGAGCAGTACTTC.

This clonotype was seen only a few times. The chain joins TRBV11-1 to TRBJ2-1; 10 nucleotides match TRBD2. CDR1 SGHAT and CDR2 FQDESV come from the germline V gene (reference sequence). Unmatched junction bases numbered 5, after V lost 5 bases and J lost 10 bases. The CDR3 consists of 13 residues. The CDR3 coding sequence is TGTGCCAGCAGCGCGCTGACTAGCGGGGAGCAGTTCTTC. Translating it yields CASSALTSGEQFF.